The 12 T cell receptor beta chains given below trace back to one sample, sequenced in a study of T cells in Graves' hyperthyroidism and ophthalmopathy. The TCR beta CDR3 regions underwent amplification using RNA transcripts as the source. The HTBI set primed first-round TCR CDR3 RT-PCR. TCRdb re-derived calls from the multiplex PCR reads in MiXCR, one entry per CDR3 protein. Altogether around 600,000 distinct CDR3 sequences are present, 15% to 18% being singletons, with the ten largest covering about 7%. The specimen was blood. These receptors all come from a young woman with Graves' hyperthyroidism.

This clonotype was detected many times. DNA of the CDR3: TGCAGTGCTAAGTTGACAGGAGATACGCAGTATTTT. Its protein is CSAKLTGDTQYF. This rearrangement joins TRBV20-1 to TRBJ2-3; D might be TRBD1 (6 bases). This CDR3 spans 12 amino acids. CDR1 DFQATT and CDR2 SNEGSKA come from the germline V gene (reference sequence). The V end lost 4 bases, the J end lost 5 bases, and 10 bases lay between the germline ends.

There are many counts of this clonotype. CDR3 amino acids: CASSFEGLTYNEQFF. The CDR3 DNA follows: TGTGCCAGCAGCTTCGAGGGCCTCACCTACAATGAGCAGTTCTTC. V usage is TRBV7-2 and J usage is TRBJ2-1; D perhaps matches TRBD2 (5 bases). CDR3 size: 15 residues. The V end lost 3 bases, the J end lost 2 bases, and 11 bases lay between the germline ends. CDR1 SGHTA and CDR2 FQGNSA come from the germline V gene.

This clonotype was found many times. The chain uses TRBV7-8 and TRBJ1-4; no reliable D call. V shed 7 bases and J shed 0 bases, with 9 bases lying between them. Germline assignment: CDR1 SGHVS and CDR2 FQNEAQ. The CDR3 has 14 residues. This CDR3 reads CASTATATNEKLFF. The CDR3 DNA is TGTGCCAGCACCGCAACAGCAACTAATGAAAAACTGTTTTTT.

In its sample, this clonotype was seen many times. CDR3 in DNA: TGTGCCAGCAGCCTATTAGGAACTAGTCCGTACTTC. Its translation: CASSLLGTSPYF. The chain uses TRBV11-1 and TRBJ2-5, with a possible D match to TRBD2 (5 bases). V lost 5 bases to trimming and J lost 13 bases, with 17 bases between them. This CDR3 has 12 residues. CDR1 and CDR2 from the germline V gene are SGHAT and FQDESV (reference sequence).

Ten or more counts support this clonotype. The chain recombines TRBV30 with TRBJ2-3; TRBD2 agrees at 8 bases. CDR3 length equals 14 residues. CDR1 and CDR2 from the germline V gene are GTSNPN and SVGIG (reference sequence). The V segment lost 3 bases and the J segment 6 bases; nucleotides outside the gene matches: 8. The CDR3 here is CAWRLIREGDTQYF. The CDR3 nucleotides read TGTGCCTGGAGATTAATACGGGAGGGGGATACGCAGTATTTT.

This rearrangement joins TRBV5-1 to TRBJ2-2; D unclear. This CDR3 has 13 amino acids. Trimming left V 0 bases short and J 8 bases short, with 8 bases between. Germline CDR1 is SGHRS and CDR2 is YFSETQ. The CDR3 sequence is CASSLAVGGELFF. CDR3 nucleotides: TGCGCCAGCAGCTTGGCCGTCGGAGGGGAGCTGTTTTTT.

The table lists this clonotype with many counts. This chain joins TRBV15 and TRBJ1-2; a possible D gene is TRBD1 (6 bases). The CDR3 is made up of 14 amino acids. The germline V and J ends were trimmed by 9 bases and 4 bases, with 18 bases remaining between them. Germline V lookup: CDR1 LNHNV, CDR2 YYDKDF (reference sequence). The CDR3 here is CATSPDGGGYGYTF. CDR3 DNA: TGTGCCACGTCTCCGGACGGAGGGGGCTATGGCTACACCTTC.

This clonotype was seen repeatedly, ten times or more. The J gene is TRBJ2-1, the V gene TRBV28; 7 bases match TRBD2. J was trimmed by 3 bases and V by 6 bases; bases with no gene match: 8. Germline V gene data show CDR1 as MDHEN and CDR2 as SYDVKM. The CDR3 has 15 amino acids. The CDR3 sequence: CASSPGGLDYNEQFF. The CDR3 bases are TGTGCCAGCAGCCCTGGCGGACTAGACTACAATGAGCAGTTCTTC.

Concerning this clonotype itself: Being one base from a much bigger clone, this may be a read error. The CDR3 region is CASSNTSPNTEAFF. The CDR3 bases are TGTGCCAGCAGTAATACAAGCCCAAACACTGAAGCTTTCTTT. This chain uses TRBV27 with TRBJ1-1; D gene ambiguous. The CDR3 loop spans 14 amino acids. Germline V lookup: CDR1 MNHEY, CDR2 SMNVEV (reference sequence). V lost 5 bases and J lost 2, with 12 bases in between.

In its sample, this clonotype was seen a few times. This chain joins TRBV5-1 and TRBJ2-1; 11 positions match TRBD2. Germline loops: CDR1 SGHRS, CDR2 YFSETQ. Trimming at V came to 1 base and at J to 6 bases, leaving 3 bases not matched to a gene. CDR3 length: 15 residues. The CDR3 nucleotides read TGCGCCAGCAGCTTGTTTGGGACTAGCGGCAATGAGCAGTTCTTC. Encoded protein: CASSLFGTSGNEQFF.

The V call is TRBV2, the J call TRBJ1-2; D call uncertain. The CDR3 is 14 amino acids. Germline V gene data show CDR1 as SNHLY and CDR2 as FYNNEI. V lost 7 bases to trimming and J lost 3 bases, with 15 bases between them. DNA for the CDR3: TGTGCCAGCAAACCACGGCCGGAGGACTATGGCTACACCTTC. It is translated as CASKPRPEDYGYTF.

This clonotype was detected ten times or more. The V gene is TRBV7-9, the J gene TRBJ2-5; no clear D. This CDR3 spans 13 amino acids. V lost 6 bases to trimming and J lost 1 base, with 9 bases between them. Per germline, CDR1 SEHNR and CDR2 FQNEAQ (reference sequence). The CDR3 nucleotides are TGTGCCAGCAGTCGCACCCCCCAAGAGACCCAGTACTTC. Its protein is CASSRTPQETQYF.